Here is one TCR beta chain with its context. The antigen remains undetermined. This sample was included in a study of cytotoxic CD8 clonotypes in ibrutinib-treated CLL. Per germline, CDR1 SGHNT and CDR2 YYREEE (reference sequence). V lost 9 bases and J lost 4, with 23 bases in between. The CDR3 is 15 amino acids. Data came from immunoSEQ multiplex PCR; TCRdb stores just in-frame clones and leaves some out. The table has roughly 170,000 clones, about 84% seen once. Whole-study findings and limits: Clonality went up at ibrutinib response and then declined back toward baseline at progression.

The chain combines TRBV5-4 with TRBJ2-7; D is perhaps TRBD1 (5 bases). The TCR sequence derives from a human donor with chronic lymphocytic leukemia. This sample comprised PBMCs, obtained after 24 months of ibrutinib treatment. The CDR3 bases are TGTGCCATGATAGACTTGGCAGGGATCGAGTACGAGCAGTACTTC. Protein: CAMIDLAGIEYEQYF.